The T cell receptor (beta chain) described here comes from a study of CD8+CD57+ T cells in acquired aplastic anemia. This clonotype was observed a handful of times. The CDR3 contains 13 residues. Looked up from germline, CDR1 is SEHNR and CDR2 is FQNEAQ (reference sequence). Between the trimmed V and J ends, which lost 7 bases and 4 bases, there was a span of 11 bases. According to the study, genomic DNA was the template for TCR beta VDJ and CDR3 profiling. TCRdb re-analysed the reads in MiXCR, keeping a single row per CDR3 protein. The sample consists of approximately 200,000 distinct CDR3 sequences, around 65% of them appearing once.

The clonotype comes from a human donor with severe aplastic anemia or a healthy control (not recorded which). The chain combines TRBV7-9 with TRBJ2-1; D is uncertain. Source material: sorted CD4+, CD8+, or CD8+CD57+ T cells (not recorded which) from PBMCs. CDR3 DNA sequence: TGTGCCAGCACCCCCCCAGGTTACAATGAGCAGTTCTTC. It specifies CASTPPGYNEQFF.